The sample holds one count of the clone carrying this TCR beta chain. This specimen belongs to a study of blood T cell repertoires in COVID-19. Study-level information: There were acute and convalescent COVID-19 samples, and they came from the United States, Italy and Spain. PBMCs, B-cell-depleted T cells, or T cells were the source of the cDNA or gDNA that made up the material.

Adults between about 18 and 89 years of age took part from 20 to 25 US areas. How the authors handled the data: Nucleated cell counts were estimated from reference gene primer amplification. The table came from immunoSEQ multiplex PCR; TCRdb's copy has only in-frame clones and leaves some out. That table supplies the V and J calls and clone size; D and trimming were determined from the DNA. Seen here are about 360,000 clones, about 89% observed once, and the top ten hold approximately 1.9%. Trimming took 5 bases from V and 2 from J; bases not matched to a gene: 3. The CDR3 runs 15 residues. CDR1 and CDR2 from the germline V gene are LGHDT and YNNKEL (reference sequence).

The source is a man aged 35-49 years in a cohort exposed to, infected with or recovered from COVID-19 (not recorded which). Source material: PBMCs or T cells enriched from blood (not recorded which). V and J are TRBV3-1 (or the pseudogene TRBV3-2) and TRBJ2-7; 13 bases are shared with TRBD2. DNA of the CDR3: TGTGCCAGCAGCTCTACTAGCGGGAGGGCCTACGAGCAGTACTTC. Protein: CASSSTSGRAYEQYF.